This T cell receptor beta chain was captured by sequencing in a study of blood T cell repertoires in COVID-19. The wider study: T cells, B-cell-depleted T cells, or PBMCs supplied cDNA or gDNA.

Germline assignment: CDR1 SNHLY and CDR2 FYNNEI. The CDR3 has 14 amino acids. V shed 6 bases, J shed 1 base, and the junction held 2 bases outside the gene matches. Here immunoSEQ multiplex PCR was the method, and the copy in TCRdb shows in-frame clones only, minus some. The data show 250,000 to 350,000 clones, with just over 90% seen just once and roughly 2.3% held by the top ten. This TCR came from a woman younger than 45 with COVID-19, enrolled during active disease. The rearrangement links TRBV2 to TRBJ1-5; 8 bases agree with TRBD1. Sequencing was carried out using peripheral blood. CDR3 bases: TGTGCCAGCAGACAGGGGGGAAGCAATCAGCCCCAGCATTTT. Its protein product is CASRQGGSNQPQHF.